The text below deals with one T cell receptor beta chain. Its antigen is not known. CDR3 length: 14 amino acids. J gave up 2 bases and V 5 bases, and 5 bases lay outside the gene matches. The germline gives CDR1 SEHNR, CDR2 FQNEAQ (reference sequence). These data come from a study of cytomegalovirus exposure and HLA in healthy donors. Notes on the study in general: Many donors carried some public TCRs, although rarity characterized most TCR sequences. In a later analysis, TCR beta V- and J-gene trimming was associated with a missense DCLRE1C variant. In vitro testing confirmed a few CMV-associated chains as specific for CMV antigens.

This PCR relied on a set of 60 Vbeta primers and 13 Jbeta primers. The data were produced by immunoSEQ multiplex PCR, yet TCRdb's version contains in-frame clones alone and is incomplete. The data contain 150,000 or so clones, about two thirds of them singletons. Sequenced sample: PBMCs. The V call is TRBV7-9, the J call TRBJ2-5; 7 nucleotides line up with TRBD2. The clonotype was recovered from a man younger than 40 in good health and CMV-seropositive. The CDR3 DNA follows: TGTGCCAGCAGCGTGGGACTAATTCAAGAGACCCAGTACTTC. Amino acids: CASSVGLIQETQYF.